The next 4 T cell receptor beta chains were all read from a single sample in a study of blood T cell repertoires in COVID-19. Profiling relied on immunoSEQ multiplex PCR, and the TCRdb table lists in-frame clones only, not all of them. The sample gives about 200,000 clones, roughly nine tenths of which show up once; roughly 2% is in the top ten. Sample: peripheral blood. All receptors come from a woman between 50 and 59 years old with acute or convalescent COVID-19.

The chain combines TRBV5-8 with TRBJ1-5, with D perhaps matching TRBD1 (5 bases). CDR1 and CDR2 from the germline V gene are SGHTS and YDEGEE. The CDR3 is made up of 15 amino acids. With 4 bases removed from V and 11 bases from J, the gap between germline ends came to 22 bases. The CDR3 bases are TGTGCCAGCAGCCTGGACACGAAACTACCGGTGGCCCAGCATTTT. It specifies CASSLDTKLPVAQHF.

This sequence joins TRBV12-5 and TRBJ2-1; D perhaps matches TRBD2 (6 bases). The V gene lost 3 bases and the J gene lost 7 bases, with 13 bases spanning the gap. Germline V CDR1 and CDR2: LGHNT, FRNRAP. The CDR3 spans 14 residues. CDR3 bases: TGTGCTAGTGGTTTTCGGGTCCGGGGGAATGAGCAGTTCTTC. It codes for CASGFRVRGNEQFF.

The genes are TRBV7-9 and TRBJ2-3; 7 nucleotides align to TRBD1. The germline gives CDR1 SEHNR, CDR2 FQNEAQ (reference sequence). Losses at the gene ends were 4 bases for V and 2 bases for J; bases not matched to a gene: 3. This CDR3 region has 14 residues. The CDR3 nucleotides read TGTGCCAGCAGCTCGACAGGGTTCACAGATACGCAGTATTTT. Its protein is CASSSTGFTDTQYF.

The chain has TRBV19 and TRBJ1-5; no firm D call. The CDR3 length is 15 residues. The V end lost 3 bases, the J end lost 0 bases, and 9 bases lay between the germline ends. In germline, CDR1 is LNHDA, CDR2 SQIVND (reference sequence). The CDR3 nucleotides are TGTGCCAGTAGTATTGGGCAGGCTAGCAATCAGCCCCAGCATTTT. Translating it yields CASSIGQASNQPQHF.